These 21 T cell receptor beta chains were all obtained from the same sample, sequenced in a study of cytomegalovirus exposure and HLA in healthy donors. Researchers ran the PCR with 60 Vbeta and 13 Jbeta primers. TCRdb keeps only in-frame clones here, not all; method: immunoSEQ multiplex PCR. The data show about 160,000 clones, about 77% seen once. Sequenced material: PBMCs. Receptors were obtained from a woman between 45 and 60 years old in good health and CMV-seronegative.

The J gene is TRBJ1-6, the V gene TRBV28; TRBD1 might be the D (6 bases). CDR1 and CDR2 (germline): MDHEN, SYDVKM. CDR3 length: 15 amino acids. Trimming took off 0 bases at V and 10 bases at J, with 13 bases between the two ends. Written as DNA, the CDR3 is TGTGCCAGCAGTTTATGGCGACAGGAGGACTCACCCCTCCACTTT. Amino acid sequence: CASSLWRQEDSPLHF. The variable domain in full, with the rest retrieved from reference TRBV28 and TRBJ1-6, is DVKVTQSSRYLVKRTGEKVFLECVQDMDHENMFWYRQDPGLGLRLIYFSYDVKMKEKGDIPEGYSVSREKKERFSLILESASTNQTSMYLCASSLWRQEDSPLHFGNGTRLTVT.

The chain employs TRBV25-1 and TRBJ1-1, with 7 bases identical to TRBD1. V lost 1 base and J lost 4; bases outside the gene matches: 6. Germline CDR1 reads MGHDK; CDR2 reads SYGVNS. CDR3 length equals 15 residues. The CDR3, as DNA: TGTGCCAGCAGTGAATCGCAGGGGGTTTCCACTGAAGCTTTCTTT. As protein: CASSESQGVSTEAFF.

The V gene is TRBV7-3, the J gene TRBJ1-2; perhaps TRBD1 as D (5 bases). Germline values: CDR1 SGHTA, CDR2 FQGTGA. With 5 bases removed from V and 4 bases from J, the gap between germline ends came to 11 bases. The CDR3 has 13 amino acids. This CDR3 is CASSAGMGYGYTF. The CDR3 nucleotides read TGTGCCAGCAGCGCAGGGATGGGCTATGGCTACACCTTC.

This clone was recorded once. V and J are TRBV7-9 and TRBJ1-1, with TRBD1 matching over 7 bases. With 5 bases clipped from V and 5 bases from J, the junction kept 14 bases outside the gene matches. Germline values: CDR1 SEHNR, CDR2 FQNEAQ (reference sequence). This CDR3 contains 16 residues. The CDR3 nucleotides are TGTGCCAGCAGCCCCAAGGGACAGCTAAGGGGGACTGAAGCTTTCTTT. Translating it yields CASSPKGQLRGTEAFF. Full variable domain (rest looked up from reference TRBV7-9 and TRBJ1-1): DTGVSQNPRHKITKRGQNVTFRCDPISEHNRLYWYRQTLGQGPEFLTYFQNEAQLEKSRLLSDRFSAERPKGSFSTLEIQRTEQGDSAMYLCASSPKGQLRGTEAFFGQGTRLTVV.

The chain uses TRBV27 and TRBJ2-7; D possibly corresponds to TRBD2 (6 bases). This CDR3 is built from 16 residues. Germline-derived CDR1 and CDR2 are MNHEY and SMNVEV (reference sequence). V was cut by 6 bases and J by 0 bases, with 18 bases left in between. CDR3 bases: TGTGCCAGCAGCACCCTCCATGCGGGGAGCTCCTACGAGCAGTACTTC. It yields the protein CASSTLHAGSSYEQYF.

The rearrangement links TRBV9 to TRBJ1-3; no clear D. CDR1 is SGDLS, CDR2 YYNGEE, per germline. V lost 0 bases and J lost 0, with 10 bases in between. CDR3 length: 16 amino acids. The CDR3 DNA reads TGTGCCAGCAGCGTAGATCCGGGAAACTCTGGAAACACCATATATTTT. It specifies CASSVDPGNSGNTIYF.

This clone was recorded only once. CDR3: CASSPRDRGLKSNQPQHF. As DNA, the CDR3 is TGTGCCAGCTCACCACGGGACAGGGGGCTGAAAAGCAATCAGCCCCAGCATTTT. The V and J genes are TRBV18 and TRBJ1-5; 12 positions match TRBD1. CDR3 length equals 18 residues. CDR1 and CDR2 (germline): KGHSH, LQKENI. J was trimmed by 1 base and V by 1 base; bases with no gene match: 5.

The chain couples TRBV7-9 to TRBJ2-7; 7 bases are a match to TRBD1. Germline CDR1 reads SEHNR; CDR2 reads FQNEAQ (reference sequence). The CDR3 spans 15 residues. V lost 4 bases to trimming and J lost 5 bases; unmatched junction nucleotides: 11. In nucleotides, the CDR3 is TGTGCCAGCAGCTCTCGACAGGGTAGGGGTAACGAGCAGTACTTC. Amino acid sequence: CASSSRQGRGNEQYF.

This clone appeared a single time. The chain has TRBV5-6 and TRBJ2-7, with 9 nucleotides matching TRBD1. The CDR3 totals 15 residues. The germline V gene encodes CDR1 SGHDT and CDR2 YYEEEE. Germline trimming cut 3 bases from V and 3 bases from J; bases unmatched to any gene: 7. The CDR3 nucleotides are TGTGCCAGCAGCTCCGGGACAGGGCTATACTACGAGCAGTACTTC. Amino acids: CASSSGTGLYYEQYF.

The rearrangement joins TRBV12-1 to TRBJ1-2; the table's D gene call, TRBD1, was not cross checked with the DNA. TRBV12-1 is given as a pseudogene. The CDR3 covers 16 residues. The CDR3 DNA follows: TGTGCCAGCAGCTCCCGACAGGTAAACACAGACTATGGCTACACCTTC. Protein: CASSSRQVNTDYGYTF.

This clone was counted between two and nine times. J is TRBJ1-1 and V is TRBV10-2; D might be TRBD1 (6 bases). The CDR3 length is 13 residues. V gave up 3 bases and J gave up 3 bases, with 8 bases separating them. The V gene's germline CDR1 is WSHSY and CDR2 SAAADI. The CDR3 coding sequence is TGCGCCAGCAGTGACAACAGGGACACTGAAGCTTTCTTT. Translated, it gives CASSDNRDTEAFF.

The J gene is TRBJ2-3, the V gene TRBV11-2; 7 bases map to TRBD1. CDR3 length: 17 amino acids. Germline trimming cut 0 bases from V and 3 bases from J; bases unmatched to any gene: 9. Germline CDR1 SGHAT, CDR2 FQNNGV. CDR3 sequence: CASSLDGTTGWTDTQYF. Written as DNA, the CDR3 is TGTGCCAGCAGCTTAGATGGAACGACAGGGTGGACAGATACGCAGTATTTT.

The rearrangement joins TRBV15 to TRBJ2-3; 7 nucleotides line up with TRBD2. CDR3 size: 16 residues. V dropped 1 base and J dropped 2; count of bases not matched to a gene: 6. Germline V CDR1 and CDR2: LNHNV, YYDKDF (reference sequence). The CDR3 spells CATSRGGTTPTDTQYF. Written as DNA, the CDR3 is TGTGCCACCAGCAGAGGCGGGACTACTCCCACAGATACGCAGTATTTT.

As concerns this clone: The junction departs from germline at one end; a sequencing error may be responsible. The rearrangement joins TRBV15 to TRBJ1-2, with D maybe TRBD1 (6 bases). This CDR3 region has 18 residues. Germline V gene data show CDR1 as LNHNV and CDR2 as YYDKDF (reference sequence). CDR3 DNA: TGTGCCACCAGCAGAGGACGTAGTATGGTGAGACAGACAGGAATTTTGGCCTTC. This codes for CATSRGRSMVRQTGILAF. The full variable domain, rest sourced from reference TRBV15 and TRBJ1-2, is DAMVIQNPRYQVTQFGKPVTLSCSQTLNHNVMYWYQQKSSQAPKLLFHYYDKDFNNEADTPDNFQSRRPNTSFCFLDIRSPGLGDTAMYLCATSRGRSMVRQTGILAFGSGTRLTVV.

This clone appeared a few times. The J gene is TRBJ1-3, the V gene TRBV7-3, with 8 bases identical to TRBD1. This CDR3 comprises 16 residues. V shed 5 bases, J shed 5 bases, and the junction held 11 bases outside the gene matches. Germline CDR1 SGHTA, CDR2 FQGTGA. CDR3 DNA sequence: TGTGCCAGCAGCAATCCAGGACAGGGCGGGAGAAACACCATATATTTT. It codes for CASSNPGQGGRNTIYF.

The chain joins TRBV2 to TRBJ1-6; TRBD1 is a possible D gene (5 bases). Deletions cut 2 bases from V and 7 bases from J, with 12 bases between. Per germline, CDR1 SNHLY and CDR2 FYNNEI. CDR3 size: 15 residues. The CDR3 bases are TGTGCCAGCAGTGAAACGACCGGGGGGAATTCACCCCTCCACTTT. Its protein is CASSETTGGNSPLHF.

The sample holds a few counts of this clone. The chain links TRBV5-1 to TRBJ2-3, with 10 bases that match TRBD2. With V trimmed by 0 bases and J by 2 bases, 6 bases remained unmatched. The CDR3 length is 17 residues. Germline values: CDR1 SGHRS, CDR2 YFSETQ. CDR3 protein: CASSLAASGGYTDTQYF. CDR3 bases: TGCGCCAGCAGCTTGGCGGCTAGCGGGGGTTACACAGATACGCAGTATTTT.

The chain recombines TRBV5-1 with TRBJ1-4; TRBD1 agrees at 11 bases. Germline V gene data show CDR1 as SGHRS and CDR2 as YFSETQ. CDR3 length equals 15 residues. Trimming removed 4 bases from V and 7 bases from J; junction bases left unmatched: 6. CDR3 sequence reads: CASSGTGGLFEKLFF. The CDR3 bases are TGCGCCAGCAGCGGGACAGGGGGACTTTTTGAAAAACTGTTTTTT.

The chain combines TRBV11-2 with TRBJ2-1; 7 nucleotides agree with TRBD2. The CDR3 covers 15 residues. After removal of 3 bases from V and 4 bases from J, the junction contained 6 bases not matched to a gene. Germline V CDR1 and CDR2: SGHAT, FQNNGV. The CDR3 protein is CASSFGPGGYNEQFF. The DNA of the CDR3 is TGTGCCAGCAGCTTCGGCCCGGGGGGATACAATGAGCAGTTCTTC. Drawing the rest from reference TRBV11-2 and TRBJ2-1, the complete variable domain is EAGVAQSPRYKIIEKRQSVAFWCNPISGHATLYWYQQILGQGPKLLIQFQNNGVVDDSQLPKDRFSAERLKGVDSTLKIQPAKLEDSAVYLCASSFGPGGYNEQFFGPGTRLTVL.

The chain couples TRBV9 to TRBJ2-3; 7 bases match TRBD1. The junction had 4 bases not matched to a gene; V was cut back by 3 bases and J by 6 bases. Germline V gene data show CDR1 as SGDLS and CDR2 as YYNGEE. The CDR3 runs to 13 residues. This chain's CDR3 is CASSGTGRDTQYF. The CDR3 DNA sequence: TGTGCCAGCAGCGGGACAGGTCGGGATACGCAGTATTTT.

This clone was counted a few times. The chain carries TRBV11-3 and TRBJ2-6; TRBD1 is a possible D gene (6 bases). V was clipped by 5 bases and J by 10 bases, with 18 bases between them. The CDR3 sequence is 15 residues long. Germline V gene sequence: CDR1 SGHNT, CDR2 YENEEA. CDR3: CASSESTGHSNVLTF. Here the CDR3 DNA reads TGTGCCAGCAGCGAATCCACGGGACATTCTAACGTCCTGACTTTC.